These 22 T cell receptor beta chains came from one sample sequenced in a study of T-cell reconstitution after alpha-beta-depleted transplantation in children. Unique molecular identifiers were built into the TCRbeta library. TCRdb reprocessed the PCR reads with MiXCR, giving one entry per CDR3 protein. The sample has about 980,000 distinct CDR3 sequences; about 26% are singletons. The starting material was PBMCs, mostly from graft donor cells, obtained 360 days after TCRalphabeta/CD19-depleted stem cell transplant. Receptor source: a boy younger than two who had a stem cell transplant for SCID, so the T cells may come from the graft donor.

DNA for the CDR3: TGCGCCAGCAGCCCCCGGGGAGGGGACGCTGGAAACACCATATATTTT. Amino acid sequence: CASSPRGGDAGNTIYF. The chain recombines TRBV5-1 with TRBJ1-3; D perhaps matches TRBD1 (5 bases). V was trimmed by 4 bases and J by 2 bases, leaving 16 bases between them. The CDR3 has 16 residues. From germline, CDR1 is SGHRS and CDR2 YFSETQ.

The chain is built from TRBV20-1 and TRBJ1-1; possible D gene TRBD1, 5 bases. The CDR3 runs to 17 residues. The V gene lost 4 bases and the J gene lost 0 bases, with 21 bases spanning the gap. Germline V gives CDR1 DFQATT, CDR2 SNEGSKA (reference sequence). In nucleotides, the CDR3 is TGCAGTGCTAACAGAGGGCCAGGGATTGTCATGAACACTGAAGCTTTCTTT. Translated: CSANRGPGIVMNTEAFF.

In its sample, this clonotype was seen a few times. One end of the junction does not line up with germline, which may come from a read error. The chain employs TRBV5-1 and TRBJ1-2; unclear D gene. The CDR3 runs 8 residues. Germline CDR1 is SGHRS and CDR2 is YFSETQ. CDR3 loop: CASSLVIF. The CDR3 coding sequence is TGCGCCAGCAGCTTAGTGATCTTC.

This clonotype was seen more than once but under ten times. V usage is TRBV20-1 and J usage is TRBJ2-1; 11 bases align to TRBD2. V dropped 5 bases and J dropped 0; count of bases not matched to a gene: 9. This CDR3 is built from 17 residues. Germline loops: CDR1 DFQATT, CDR2 SNEGSKA (reference sequence). The CDR3 sequence is CSAALAGGLRSYNEQFF. The DNA of the CDR3 is TGCAGTGCTGCCCTAGCGGGGGGCCTACGCTCCTACAATGAGCAGTTCTTC.

In this sample, this clonotype turned up a few times. This chain connects TRBV10-3 to TRBJ2-5; no firm D call. Germline CDR1 reads ENHRY; CDR2 reads SYGVKD. V was trimmed by 3 bases and J by 7 bases, leaving 6 bases between them. This CDR3 region has 11 residues. This CDR3 reads CAISDSGTQYF. In DNA, the CDR3 is TGTGCCATCAGTGATAGTGGGACCCAGTACTTC.

The chain combines TRBV7-8 with TRBJ2-2, with 9 bases that match TRBD1. Per the germline V gene, CDR1 is SGHVS and CDR2 is FQNEAQ. The CDR3 totals 16 residues. Unmatched junction bases numbered 9, after V lost 5 bases and J lost 5 bases. CDR3 sequence: CASSRTGELSTGELFF. CDR3 nucleotide sequence: TGTGCCAGCAGCCGGACAGGGGAACTATCTACCGGGGAGCTGTTTTTT.

This chain uses TRBV7-9 with TRBJ1-1, with D tentatively TRBD1 (6 bases). Trimming left V 8 bases short and J 5 bases short, with 15 bases between. CDR3 length equals 13 residues. Germline V gives CDR1 SEHNR, CDR2 FQNEAQ (reference sequence). CDR3 coding DNA: TGTGCCAGCGGACGAACAGGGCTAACTGAAGCTTTCTTT. It specifies CASGRTGLTEAFF.

V usage is TRBV2 and J usage is TRBJ1-5, with 9 bases fitting TRBD1. The CDR3 loop spans 18 amino acids. The V and J ends lost 3 bases and 2 bases, in that order; junction bases with no gene match: 11. Germline V gene sequence: CDR1 SNHLY, CDR2 FYNNEI. The CDR3 loop reads CASSDPDRGGLGNQPQHF. The DNA of the CDR3 is TGTGCCAGCAGTGATCCGGACAGGGGAGGATTGGGCAATCAGCCCCAGCATTTT.

The chain is built from TRBV5-1 and TRBJ2-3; the D gene is possibly TRBD1 (6 bases). Germline-derived CDR1 and CDR2 are SGHRS and YFSETQ. The CDR3 length is 18 residues. V was pared by 1 base and J by 3 bases, with 21 bases between. CDR3 region: CASSLSQGTRPPTDTQYF. The DNA of the CDR3 is TGCGCCAGCAGCTTGTCACAGGGAACCAGACCTCCGACAGATACGCAGTATTTT.

The chain links TRBV19 to TRBJ2-1; 7 bases line up with TRBD1. V shed 2 bases, J shed 5 bases, and the junction held 12 bases outside the gene matches. Germline V gene sequence: CDR1 LNHDA, CDR2 SQIVND (reference sequence). The CDR3 loop spans 17 amino acids. The CDR3 loop reads CASSIRGQSGLDNEQFF. CDR3 bases: TGTGCCAGTAGTATACGGGGACAGTCAGGACTCGACAATGAGCAGTTCTTC.

The CDR3 DNA reads as TGTGCCAGCAGCCCCTGGGGGACTAGCGGGGGGGCCTCTCAAGATACGCAGTATTTT. Its translation: CASSPWGTSGGASQDTQYF. V usage is TRBV9 and J usage is TRBJ2-3, with 16 bases matching TRBD2. The V segment lost 4 bases and the J segment 5 bases; nucleotides outside the gene matches: 13. Germline CDR1 reads SGDLS; CDR2 reads YYNGEE. This CDR3 contains 19 residues.

This clonotype came up a few times. This chain uses TRBV10-3 with TRBJ2-3; D is ambiguous. Trimming shortened V by 5 bases and J by 0 bases, and 18 bases separated the two germline ends. The CDR3 extends over 17 amino acids. The V gene's germline CDR1 is ENHRY and CDR2 SYGVKD. The CDR3 here is CAISSPQFTSSTDTQYF. Written as DNA, the CDR3 is TGTGCCATCAGTTCGCCGCAATTTACTTCTAGCACAGATACGCAGTATTTT.

There are a few counts of this clonotype. This rearrangement joins TRBV12-5 to TRBJ2-7, with 9 nucleotides matching TRBD1. The CDR3 runs to 17 residues. Germline V CDR1 and CDR2: LGHNT, FRNRAP. J lost 4 bases, V lost 1 base, and 11 bases had no gene match. This CDR3 is CASGLAILRDREYEQYF. Here the CDR3 DNA reads TGTGCTAGTGGTTTGGCCATACTCCGGGACAGGGAGTACGAGCAGTACTTC.

The table lists this clonotype with a few counts. One end of the junction does not line up with germline, which may come from a read error. CDR3: CASSLAGQGGETQYF. The CDR3 nucleotides are TGTGCCAGCAGTTTAGCTGGGCAGGGAGGAGAGACCCAGTACTTC. This sequence joins TRBV5-1 and TRBJ2-5, with a weak D call TRBD2 (6 bases). In germline, CDR1 is SGHRS, CDR2 YFSETQ. The CDR3 spans 15 residues.

The chain carries TRBV20-1 and TRBJ1-1; maybe TRBD1 (5 bases). V lost 4 bases, J lost 3 bases, and 18 bases lay in between. The CDR3 loop spans 15 amino acids. Germline CDR1 reads DFQATT; CDR2 reads SNEGSKA (reference sequence). The CDR3 DNA is TGCAGTGCTACAATCAGGGCGAGTGCCCACACTGAAGCTTTCTTT. Its protein is CSATIRASAHTEAFF.

This chain links TRBV20-1 with TRBJ2-5; 8 bases are shared with TRBD1. After removal of 1 base from V and 0 bases from J, the junction contained 13 bases not matched to a gene. Germline V lookup: CDR1 DFQATT, CDR2 SNEGSKA (reference sequence). The CDR3 covers 18 residues. CDR3 in DNA: TGCAGTGCTAGAGGTCAGGGGGCATGGGGAACGTACCAAGAGACCCAGTACTTC. Protein: CSARGQGAWGTYQETQYF.

The rearrangement links TRBV20-1 to TRBJ2-5; 8 bases map to TRBD2. V lost 0 bases, J lost 4 bases, and 13 bases stayed unmatched. This CDR3 spans 17 amino acids. Germline V CDR1 and CDR2: DFQATT, SNEGSKA (reference sequence). DNA of the CDR3: TGCAGTGCTAGAGATCCCCCGCTCATAGCGGGGAGAGAGACCCAGTACTTC. Its protein product is CSARDPPLIAGRETQYF.

The gene calls are TRBV6-5 and TRBJ2-7; the D call may be TRBD1 or TRBD2 (5 bases each). Germline V gives CDR1 MNHEY, CDR2 SVGAGI. The germline V and J ends were trimmed by 4 bases and 4 bases, with 20 bases remaining between them. The CDR3 runs 16 residues. The CDR3 DNA reads as TGTGCCAGCAGTTCGACAGTCTTGGGACCCCCTTACGAGCAGTACTTC. Translating gives CASSSTVLGPPYEQYF.

This clonotype was recorded a few times. The V and J genes are TRBV28 and TRBJ2-5; D gene unclear. The germline CDR1 and CDR2 sequences are MDHEN and SYDVKM. This CDR3 region has 14 residues. Between the trimmed V and J ends, which lost 3 bases and 2 bases, there was a span of 10 bases. CDR3 loop: CASSFNHRQETQYF. As DNA, the CDR3 is TGTGCCAGCAGTTTTAATCACAGACAAGAGACCCAGTACTTC.

This clonotype was counted only a few times. The chain recombines TRBV2 with TRBJ2-5; TRBD1 might be the D (6 bases). Trimming left V 1 base short and J 2 bases short, with 8 bases between. CDR3 length: 14 residues. Germline CDR1 is SNHLY and CDR2 is FYNNEI. DNA for the CDR3: TGTGCCAGCAGTGAAGGGACAGTTCAAGAGACCCAGTACTTC. This translates into CASSEGTVQETQYF. Full variable domain (remainder filled in from reference TRBV2 and TRBJ2-5): EPEVTQTPSHQVTQMGQEVILRCVPISNHLYFYWYRQILGQKVEFLVSFYNNEISEKSEIFDDQFSVERPDGSNFTLKIRSTKLEDSAMYFCASSEGTVQETQYFGPGTRLLVL.

The V and J genes are TRBV20-1 and TRBJ2-5; D remains ambiguous. Germline-derived CDR1 and CDR2 are DFQATT and SNEGSKA (reference sequence). V shed 1 base and J shed 5 bases, with 5 bases lying between them. CDR3 length equals 11 residues. CDR3 protein: CSARAEETQYF. Written as DNA, the CDR3 is TGCAGTGCTAGAGCGGAGGAGACCCAGTACTTC.

J is TRBJ1-5 and V is TRBV7-9; D gene ambiguous. The CDR3 is 12 residues long. Trimming took off 8 bases at V and 3 bases at J, with 8 bases between the two ends. Germline CDR1 is SEHNR and CDR2 is FQNEAQ (reference sequence). The CDR3 loop is CASSKVNQPQHF. In nucleotides, the CDR3 is TGTGCCAGCTCAAAGGTCAATCAGCCCCAGCATTTT.